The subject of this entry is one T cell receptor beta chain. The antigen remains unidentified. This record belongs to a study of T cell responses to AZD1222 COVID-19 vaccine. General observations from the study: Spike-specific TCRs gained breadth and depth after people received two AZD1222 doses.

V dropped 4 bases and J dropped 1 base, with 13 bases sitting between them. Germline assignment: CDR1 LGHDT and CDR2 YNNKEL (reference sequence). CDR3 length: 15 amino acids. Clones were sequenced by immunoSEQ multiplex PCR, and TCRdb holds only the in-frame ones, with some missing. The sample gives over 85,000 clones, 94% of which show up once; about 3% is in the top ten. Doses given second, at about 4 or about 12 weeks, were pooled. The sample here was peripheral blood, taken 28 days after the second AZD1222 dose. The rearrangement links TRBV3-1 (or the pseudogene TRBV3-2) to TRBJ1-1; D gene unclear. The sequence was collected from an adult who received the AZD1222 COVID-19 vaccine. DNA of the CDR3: TGTGCCAGCAGCCCTACCACGCCTGAGAACACTGAAGCTTTCTTT. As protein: CASSPTTPENTEAFF.